This note documents a single T cell receptor (beta chain) sequence. This sample was taken from a study of blood T cell repertoires in COVID-19. Background on the study: PBMCs, B-cell-depleted T cells, or T cells provided the cDNA or gDNA that made up the material.

V was trimmed by 6 bases and J by 6 bases, leaving 14 bases between them. The CDR3 totals 14 residues. Germline V gene sequence: CDR1 KGHSH, CDR2 LQKENI. Here immunoSEQ multiplex PCR was the method, and the copy in TCRdb shows in-frame clones only, minus some. The table has approximately 150,000 clones, roughly 87% seen once; the top ten hold over 3.5%. J is TRBJ1-4 and V is TRBV18; maybe TRBD1 (6 bases). Sequencing used peripheral blood. This TCR was sampled from a woman aged 55-70 years with active or convalescent COVID-19. The CDR3 DNA reads TGTGCCAGCTCCCTCGGGGGGGGCGATGAAAAACTGTTTTTT. Translating gives CASSLGGGDEKLFF.